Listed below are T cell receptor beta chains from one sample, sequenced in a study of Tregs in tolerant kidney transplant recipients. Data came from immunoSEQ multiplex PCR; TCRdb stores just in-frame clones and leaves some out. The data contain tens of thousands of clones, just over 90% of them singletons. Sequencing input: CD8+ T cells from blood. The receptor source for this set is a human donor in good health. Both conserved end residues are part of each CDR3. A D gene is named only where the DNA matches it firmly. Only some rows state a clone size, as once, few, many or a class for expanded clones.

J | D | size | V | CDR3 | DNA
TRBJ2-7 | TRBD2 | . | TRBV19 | CASSTYRGGSTSYEQYF | TGTGCCAGTAGTACATATCGTGGCGGGAGTACCTCCTACGAGCAGTACTTC
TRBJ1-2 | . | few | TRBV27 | CASSPRRGDYGYTF | TGTGCCAGCAGTCCCCGCAGGGGAGACTATGGCTACACCTTC
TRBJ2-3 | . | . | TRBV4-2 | CASSQSLTGRGDTQYF | TGTGCCAGCAGCCAATCTCTAACAGGGCGGGGGGATACGCAGTATTTT
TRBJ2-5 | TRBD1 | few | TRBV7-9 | CASSLEGAETQYF | TGTGCCAGCAGCTTAGAGGGGGCAGAGACCCAGTACTTC
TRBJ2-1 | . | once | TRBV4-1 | CASTMGPYNEQFF | TGCGCCAGCACCATGGGACCATACAATGAGCAGTTCTTC
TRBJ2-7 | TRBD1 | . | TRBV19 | CASSIPLGQGVVYEQYF | TGTGCCAGTAGTATCCCTCTGGGACAGGGGGTCGTCTACGAGCAGTACTTC
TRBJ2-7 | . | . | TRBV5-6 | CASSRRDLLDYEQYF | TGTGCCAGCAGCCGCCGGGACCTCCTAGACTACGAGCAGTACTTC
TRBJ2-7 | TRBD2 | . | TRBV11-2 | CASSSPGGAYEQYF | TGTGCCAGCAGCTCCCCGGGGGGAGCCTACGAGCAGTACTTC
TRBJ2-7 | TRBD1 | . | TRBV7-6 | CASSYRTGAYEQYF | TGTGCCAGCAGTTACAGGACAGGAGCCTACGAGCAGTACTTC
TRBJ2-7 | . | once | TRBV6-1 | CASSPSSAEQYF | TGTGCCAGCAGCCCCTCTTCGGCCGAGCAGTACTTC
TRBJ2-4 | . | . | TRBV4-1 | CASSQAQGFLAKNIQYF | TGCGCCAGCAGCCAAGCCCAGGGATTTTTAGCCAAAAACATTCAGTACTTC
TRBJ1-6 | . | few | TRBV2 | CASTGQGGSPLHF | TGTGCCAGCACTGGGCAGGGTGGCTCACCCCTCCACTTT
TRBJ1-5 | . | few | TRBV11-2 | CASSSGQSNQPQHF | TGTGCCAGCAGCTCAGGACAGAGCAATCAGCCCCAGCATTTT
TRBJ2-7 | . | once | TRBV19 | CASSPWTSAGEQYF | TGTGCCAGTAGCCCCTGGACATCCGCGGGGGAGCAGTACTTC
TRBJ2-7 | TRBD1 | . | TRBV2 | CATTTGVSYEQYF | TGTGCCACGACGACAGGGGTCTCCTACGAGCAGTACTTC
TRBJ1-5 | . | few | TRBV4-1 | CASSHAGFRAQHF | TGCGCCAGCAGCCATGCAGGGTTCCGAGCCCAGCATTTT
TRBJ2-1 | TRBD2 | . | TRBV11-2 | CASSAGLADDNEQFF | TGTGCCAGCAGCGCCGGTCTAGCGGACGACAATGAGCAGTTCTTC
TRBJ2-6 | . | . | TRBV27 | CASLSYSGANVLTF | TGTGCCAGCCTAAGCTATTCTGGGGCCAACGTCCTGACTTTC
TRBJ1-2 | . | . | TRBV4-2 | CASSQDVRDPYGNYGYTF | TGTGCCAGCAGCCAAGATGTTCGGGACCCCTACGGGAACTATGGCTACACCTTC
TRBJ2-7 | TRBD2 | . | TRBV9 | CASSAQAGYEQYF | TGTGCCAGCAGCGCCCAAGCGGGATACGAGCAGTACTTC
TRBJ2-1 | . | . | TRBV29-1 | CSVESGSDYNEQFF | TGCAGCGTTGAAAGTGGGTCGGACTACAATGAGCAGTTCTTC
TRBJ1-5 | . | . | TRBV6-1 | CASGEGEPQHF | TGTGCCAGCGGGGAAGGCGAGCCCCAGCATTTT
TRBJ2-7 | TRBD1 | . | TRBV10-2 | CASSYKLGQAEQYF | TGCGCCAGCAGCTACAAATTAGGACAGGCGGAGCAGTACTTC
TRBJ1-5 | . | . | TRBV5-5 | CASSLTTDSNQPQHF | TGTGCCAGCAGCTTGACCACGGATAGCAATCAGCCCCAGCATTTT